This entry concerns a single TCR beta chain. Its antigen is not yet known. No clone much larger than this one lies a single base away; base qualities are absent. The cohort was made up of approximately 670 healthy bone marrow donors. Cohort members were all nominally healthy when sampled, although unrecorded immune exposures were likely present. The donor tested CMV seropositive, placing the donor among the 250 to 300 seropositive members of the cohort. A peripheral blood sample was collected from each donor, and TCR beta sequencing was performed on peripheral blood mononuclear cells. The Qiagen DNeasy Blood Extraction Kit was used to extract genomic DNA from the blood cell samples. The sample belongs to a study of cytomegalovirus exposure and HLA in healthy donors (dated by TCRdb to the late 2010s). For the study in its entirety: An earlier analysis of around 600 of the donors reported roughly 300 Gb of sequence data and 117 million unique TCR beta sequences from some 180 million T cells. Approximately 310 gigabases of sequencing data and tens of millions of unique TCR sequences made up an early release that covered nearly 650 HLA-typed donors. HLA typing covered class I and class II loci at four-digit resolution. Typing coverage varied by locus: roughly 629-630 donors for A, B, C, DRB1 and DQB1; approximately 520 for DQA1; 600 to 610 for DPA1; approximately 450 for DPB1. Every repertoire in the discovery cohort had been generated on one and the same sequencing platform. An earlier analysis of 500 to 750 of the donors applied high-throughput TCR beta sequencing to assess whether each TCR beta V gene segment acted as functional or pseudogenic. Rather than using new phenotypic data, the later analysis identified candidate immune exposures from TCR beta sequences and from how often those sequences occurred across donors. The study combined high-throughput TCR immunosequencing, statistical association of individual TCRs with disease status, and machine learning to predict cytomegalovirus infection status. In a later analysis, previously published TCR beta repertoires from 500 to 750 donors were re-analyzed and high-resolution HLA genotyping was added so that TCR occurrence patterns could be studied. Donor age, sex, ethnicity and CMV serostatus were collected together with the repertoire data. The study profiled the T cell repertoires of around 700 subjects by immunosequencing and related them to cytomegalovirus serostatus. Among approximately 370 genotyped donors of the cohort, an average of around 250,000 unique TCR beta nucleotide sequences was sequenced per donor, of which roughly 17% were non-productive. Of the 300 to 500 genotyped donors, less than 90% were placed in the genetic ancestry cluster associated with self-reported Caucasian donors. The study was designed to test whether signatures of past pathogen exposure could be identified by cataloging public T cell receptors. A later genetic analysis took genome-wide SNP genotypes for about three fifths of the 666 donors and used that subset as a discovery cohort. Four to six DR-DQ haplotypes were handled as single units for association and clustering, since linkage in the cohort was strong. In addition to the first cohort of 666 subjects, a separate validation cohort of 130 or so different subjects was used.

The library relied on the immunoSEQ multiplex PCR assay. For the multiplex PCR, a mixture combining 60 forward primers for TCR Vbeta segments and 13 reverse primers for TCR Jbeta segments was used. A multiplex PCR assay on genomic DNA amplified the CDR3 region of rearranged TCR beta genes. Amplified TCR beta libraries were sequenced as 87-base-pair reads on the Illumina HiSeq System. Per the authors' processing: Across the 670 or so repertoires, a later analysis counted some 81 million unique TCR beta chains, roughly 11 million of which were shared by at least two donors. A nearest-neighbor algorithm error-corrected the raw reads and collapsed the reads into unique sequences, merging closely related sequences to remove PCR and sequencing errors. Alignment of CDR3 sequences to IMGT reference sequences was used to assign V, D and J gene segments. Each retained sequence needed at least a six-nucleotide match to both a V gene segment and a J gene segment. Rearrangements were called productive when the CDR3 lacked stop codons and stayed in frame with V and J; all others were non-productive. CDR3 was defined by IMGT convention, running from the second conserved V-encoded cysteine to the conserved J-encoded phenylalanine. The earlier analysis of about 620 of the donors excluded sequences that lacked an unambiguous match to a single V gene segment. In an earlier analysis of approximately 550 of the donors, V segments were called functional above 56.7% productive rearrangements and were called segregating when the between-donor standard deviation exceeded 5%. A statistical classification framework was developed to diagnose cytomegalovirus status using the catalog of TCR beta chain sequences. A later analysis assigned V and J genes by comparing TCR nucleotide sequences with IMGT/GENE-DB human TR gene sequences. The TCRdist pipeline was used in a later analysis to assign CDR3 sequences and most-parsimonious VDJ recombination scenarios. In a later analysis, every TCR beta chain was defined by the combination of its CDR3 amino acid sequence and its V-gene family, and reads without a unique V-gene family were dropped. In a later analysis, around 600 highly shared, low-generation-probability nucleotide sequences were removed to address suspected cross-contamination and a sequencing artifact. In a later analysis, a clonal expansion index for each public chain was calculated from normalized within-repertoire ranks of inferred template counts. In a later analysis, generation probabilities were computed using a VDJ recombination model fitted to out-of-frame rearrangements, and the results were checked against IGoR. In a later analysis, hypergeometric tests were used to score TCR-TCR, TCR-HLA and TCR-CMV co-occurrence, with a repertoire-size bias correction applied to TCR pairs. In a later analysis, false discovery rates were estimated by permuting HLA or CMV assignments 20 times. In a later analysis, co-occurring TCRs were grouped with DBSCAN, and TCRdist sequence similarity was added when clustering was performed within HLA-allele-positive subsets. For co-occurrence clustering, repertoires with fewer than 30,000 or more than 120,000 public chains were excluded, along with four or five repertoires with anomalous nucleotide sharing. TCRdb took over this immuneACCESS table, retaining in-frame rearrangements with V and J assigned. Such tables are incomplete; in checked studies, under half of the missing clones stem from an unresolved V gene, and the remainder is unexplained. The V and J calls and clone size come from that table; D and trimming were worked out from the DNA. This sample lists roughly 80,000 clones; roughly 65% were detected once. The top ten clonotypes cover roughly 4% of the sample.

The CDR3 starts with the cysteine, ends with the phenylalanine, and has 17 residues. CDR3 DNA is the only sequence kept; it has 51 bases, read in frame from the first base. V is pared back by 7 bases and J by 4 bases, with 25 bases lying between the germline termini. According to the germline V gene, CDR1 reads MDHEN and CDR2 reads SYDVKM. Study-wide conclusions, independent of this receptor: In both the original and validation cohorts, the classifier was reported to diagnose cytomegalovirus status with high specificity and sensitivity. In an earlier analysis of 587 of the donors, most TCR beta V segments appeared in productive rearrangements about 87% or about 30% of the time, broadly matching IMGT annotations. According to a later analysis, parvovirus B19, influenza, CMV and Epstein-Barr virus appeared linked to several top co-occurrence clusters. In a later analysis, most CMV-associated TCR beta chains were found to appear HLA-restricted, with HLA associations seemingly driven largely by CMV exposure. Compared with equally common non-associated chains, HLA-associated TCR beta chains in a later analysis were more clonally expanded and had lower generation probabilities. A later analysis found that TCR association rates varied across HLA loci, with DRB1 alleles showing the most associated TCRs and HLA-C alleles the fewest. Because some donors lacked HLA typing at each locus, the association tests relied only on the typed subset. In vitro tests confirmed that a few of the cytomegalovirus-associated TCR beta chains recognize cytomegalovirus antigens. According to the authors, the approach could potentially be generalized to other disease states and immunological phenotypes. Because counts were too low, 15 to 20 rarely observed V segments, including chromosome 9 orphons, were left out of the earlier analysis of about 620 of the donors. A further reported finding was that TCR beta sequences accurately predicted the HLA-A and HLA-B alleles for most subjects in the first cohort. Some IMGT-functional V segments, including TRBV6-2 and TRBV6-3, could not be distinguished by the 87-base-pair reads and were therefore excluded. In a later genetic analysis, fewer N-insertions in productive TCRs were reported among donors in an Asian-associated ancestry cluster than the roughly 700-donor mean. Across donors, most TCR sequences were observed very rarely, whereas some public TCRs were present in many individuals. A group of highly shared sequence variants was considered likely to be a technical artifact of the sequencing pipeline. The study listed 150 to 200 TCR beta chains as associated with cytomegalovirus. Correlated functional status among segregating V segments might be attributable to linkage disequilibrium, but an unknown experimental factor could not be ruled out. This cohort had only TCR beta chains sequenced, and the lack of alpha or paired-chain data limited which features could be detected. Assigning TCR associations to individual alleles was difficult when HLA alleles, especially DR and DQ, strongly co-occurred. Specific HLA alleles were associated with over 15,000 TCR beta sequences at a false discovery rate of 0.05 in a later analysis. For the cohort, immune exposure information was limited to CMV serostatus. Sequencing depth was assumed to be roughly uniform across donors in the presence/absence analyses, though that assumption may not hold. An association between a missense DCLRE1C variant and V-gene and J-gene trimming of TCR beta chains was found in a later genetic analysis and replicated in an independent cohort.

The source is a male donor in good health and CMV-seropositive. The chain joins TRBV28 to TRBJ1-1; the D segment could be TRBD1, given 6 matching bases. The specimen sequenced was PBMCs. The DNA sequence follows: TGTGCCAGCACCTTAAGGGGAGGGGGGGGCTGGGGCACTGAAGCTTTCTTT. It translates to CASTLRGGGGWGTEAFF. The full variable domain, completed from the reference TRBV28 and TRBJ1-1 proteins outside the CDR3, reads DVKVTQSSRYLVKRTGEKVFLECVQDMDHENMFWYRQDPGLGLRLIYFSYDVKMKEKGDIPEGYSVSREKKERFSLILESASTNQTSMYLCASTLRGGGGWGTEAFFGQGTRLTVV.